These 10 T cell receptor beta chains were all obtained from the same sample, sequenced in a study of OX40 agonist ivuxolimab in advanced cancers. Profiled with immunoSEQ multiplex PCR; TCRdb holds only in-frame clones, not every one. The data hold fewer than 25,000 clones, with roughly 80% observed a single time. The source material was CD4+ or CD8+ T cells sorted from blood, sampled in a trial of the OX40 agonist ivuxolimab. These receptors were obtained from an adult with an advanced solid tumor such as melanoma, head and neck, liver or kidney cancer.

This clone came up a few times. The chain uses TRBV6-5 and TRBJ1-2; D gene unclear. The germline V gene has CDR1 MNHEY and CDR2 SVGAGI. V lost 0 bases, J lost 6 bases, and 11 bases lay in between. The CDR3 length is 14 residues. CDR3 coding DNA: TGTGCCAGCAGTTACTCGCTGGGCTGGGATGGCTACACCTTC. It specifies CASSYSLGWDGYTF.

The CDR3, as DNA: TGTGCCAGTAGCAAACAGGGAAGGCTGGGGGAGACCCAGTACTTC. It yields the protein CASSKQGRLGETQYF. The chain is built from TRBV19 and TRBJ2-5, with a weak D call TRBD1 (6 bases). CDR3 length: 15 residues. V was cut by 6 bases and J by 5 bases, with 19 bases left in between. Germline V gene sequence: CDR1 LNHDA, CDR2 SQIVND (reference sequence).

This rearrangement joins TRBV13 to TRBJ2-7; TRBD2 might be the D (6 bases). CDR3 length equals 13 residues. CDR1 and CDR2 from the germline V gene are PRHDT and FYEKMQ (reference sequence). V was pared by 6 bases and J by 2 bases, with 11 bases between. The CDR3 reads CASSYGSAYEQYF. The CDR3 region has the DNA TGTGCCAGCAGTTACGGGAGCGCCTACGAGCAGTACTTC.

The gene calls are TRBV7-9 and TRBJ2-7; 12 nucleotides agree with TRBD2. There are 14 residues in the CDR3. Per the germline V gene, CDR1 is SEHNR and CDR2 is FQNEAQ (reference sequence). Germline trimming cut 7 bases from V and 5 bases from J; bases unmatched to any gene: 6. The CDR3 DNA is TGTGCCAGCACTCCGACTAGCGGGAGAGACGAGCAGTACTTC. Translating gives CASTPTSGRDEQYF.

J is TRBJ1-3 and V is TRBV14; D gene ambiguous. CDR3 length equals 14 residues. V lost 1 base to trimming and J lost 1 base, with 5 bases between them. CDR1 and CDR2 from the germline V gene are SGHDN and FVKESK. The CDR3 region has the DNA TGTGCCAGCAGCCAAGTGTCTTCTGGAAACACCATATATTTT. This codes for CASSQVSSGNTIYF.

Here the CDR3 reads CASSLIAGSSYNEQFF. CDR3 nucleotides: TGTGCCAGCAGCTTAATAGCCGGTAGCTCCTACAATGAGCAGTTCTTC. The chain employs TRBV25-1 and TRBJ2-1; D ambiguous. This CDR3 contains 16 residues. Germline V lookup: CDR1 MGHDK, CDR2 SYGVNS. Between the trimmed V and J ends, which lost 6 bases and 0 bases, there was a span of 15 bases.

The gene calls are TRBV27 and TRBJ2-1; TRBD1 aligns across 7 bases. The CDR3 runs to 14 residues. The ends lost 3 bases at V and 7 bases at J; junction bases unmatched: 6. Germline lookup yields CDR1 MNHEY and CDR2 SMNVEV (reference sequence). As DNA, the CDR3 is TGTGCCAGCAGTTTCCCAGGGGGTTGGAATGAGCAGTTCTTC. Residues: CASSFPGGWNEQFF.

The rearrangement joins TRBV7-9 to TRBJ1-4, with D possibly being TRBD1 (6 bases). CDR3 length equals 16 residues. Deletions cut 5 bases from V and 5 bases from J, with 18 bases between. From germline, CDR1 is SEHNR and CDR2 FQNEAQ (reference sequence). In DNA form, the CDR3 reads TGTGCCAGCAGCCCGGTACAGGGCGCCCGAAATGAAAAACTGTTTTTT. Translation gives CASSPVQGARNEKLFF.

The chain links TRBV2 to TRBJ1-6, with D possibly being TRBD1 (5 bases). The CDR3 is made up of 12 amino acids. Germline V gene lookup returns CDR1 SNHLY and CDR2 FYNNEI. V was pared by 3 bases and J by 11 bases, with 8 bases between. The CDR3 is CASSDPGPPLHF. CDR3 nucleotides: TGTGCCAGCAGTGATCCGGGGCCACCCCTCCACTTT.

This clone is medium-sized by share. The chain carries TRBV28 and TRBJ1-2; D is ambiguous. Germline CDR1 reads MDHEN; CDR2 reads SYDVKM. This CDR3 is built from 14 residues. The germline V and J ends were trimmed by 2 bases and 4 bases, with 11 bases remaining between them. Here the CDR3 reads CASSLAYPGYGYTF. CDR3 coding DNA: TGTGCCAGCAGTTTAGCTTACCCGGGCTATGGCTACACCTTC.